This note documents a single T cell receptor (beta chain) sequence. A junction end diverges from the germline sequence, so it may reflect a read error. PCR amplification relied on 60 Vbeta primers (plus 13 Jbeta primers). Libraries were prepared by immunoSEQ multiplex PCR; TCRdb keeps only in-frame clonotypes and omits some of them. The sample holds some 200,000 clones. The data stem from a study of cytomegalovirus exposure and HLA in healthy donors. The CDR3 runs to 13 residues. CDR1 and CDR2 (germline): MNHEY, SMNVEV (reference sequence). The rearrangement joins TRBV27 to TRBJ2-7; no firm D call. The source of this sequence is a woman aged 18-30 years in good health and CMV-seropositive. Sequenced: PBMCs. The CDR3 reads CASRGRLSDEQYF. CDR3 bases: TGTGCCAGCCGCGGTCGGCTCTCCGACGAGCAGTACTTC.